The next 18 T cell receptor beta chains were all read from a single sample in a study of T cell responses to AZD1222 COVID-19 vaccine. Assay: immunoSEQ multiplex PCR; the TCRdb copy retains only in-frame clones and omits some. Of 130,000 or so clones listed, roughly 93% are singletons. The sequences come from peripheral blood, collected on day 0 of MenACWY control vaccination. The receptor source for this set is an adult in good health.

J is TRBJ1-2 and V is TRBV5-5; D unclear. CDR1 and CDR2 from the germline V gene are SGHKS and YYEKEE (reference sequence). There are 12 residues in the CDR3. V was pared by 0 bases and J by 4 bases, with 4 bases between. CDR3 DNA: TGTGCCAGCAGCTTGGCCAGCTATGGCTACACCTTC. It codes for CASSLASYGYTF.

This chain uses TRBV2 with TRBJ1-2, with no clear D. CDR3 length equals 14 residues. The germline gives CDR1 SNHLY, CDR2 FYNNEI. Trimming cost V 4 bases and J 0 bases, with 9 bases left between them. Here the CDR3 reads CASSVRQANYGYTF. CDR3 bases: TGTGCCAGCAGTGTCCGGCAGGCTAACTATGGCTACACCTTC.

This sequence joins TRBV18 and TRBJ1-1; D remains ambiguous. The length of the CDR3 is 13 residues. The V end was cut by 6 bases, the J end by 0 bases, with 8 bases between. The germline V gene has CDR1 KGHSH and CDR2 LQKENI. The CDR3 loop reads CASSPTVNTEAFF. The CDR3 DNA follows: TGTGCCAGCTCCCCTACGGTGAACACTGAAGCTTTCTTT.

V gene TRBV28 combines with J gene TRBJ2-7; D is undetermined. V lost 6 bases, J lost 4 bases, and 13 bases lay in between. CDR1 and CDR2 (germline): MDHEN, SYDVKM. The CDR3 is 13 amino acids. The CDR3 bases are TGTGCCAGCAGCAGGACGATTCCTTACGAGCAGTACTTC. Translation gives CASSRTIPYEQYF.

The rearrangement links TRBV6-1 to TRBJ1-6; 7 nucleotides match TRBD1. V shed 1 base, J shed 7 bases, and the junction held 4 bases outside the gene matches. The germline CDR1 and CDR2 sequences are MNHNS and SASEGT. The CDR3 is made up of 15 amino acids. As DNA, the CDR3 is TGTGCCAGCAGTGAAGTCCAGGGGGACAATTCACCCCTCCACTTT. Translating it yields CASSEVQGDNSPLHF.

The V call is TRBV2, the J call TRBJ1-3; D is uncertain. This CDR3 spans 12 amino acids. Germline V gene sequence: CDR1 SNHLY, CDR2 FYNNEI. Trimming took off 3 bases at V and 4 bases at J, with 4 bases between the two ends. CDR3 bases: TGTGCCAGCAGTGATCAGGGAAACACCATATATTTT. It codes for CASSDQGNTIYF.

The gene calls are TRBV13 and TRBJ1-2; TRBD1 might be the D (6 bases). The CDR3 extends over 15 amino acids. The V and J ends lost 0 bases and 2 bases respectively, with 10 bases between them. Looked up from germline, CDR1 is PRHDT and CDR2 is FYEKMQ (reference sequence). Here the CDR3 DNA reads TGTGCCAGCAGCTTAGGGGACAGCGCGAACTATGGCTACACCTTC. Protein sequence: CASSLGDSANYGYTF. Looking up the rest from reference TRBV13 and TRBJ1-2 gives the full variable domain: AAGVIQSPRHLIKEKRETATLKCYPIPRHDTVYWYQQGPGQDPQFLISFYEKMQSDKGSIPDRFSAQQFSDYHSELNMSSLELGDSALYFCASSLGDSANYGYTFGSGTRLTVV.

CDR3: CASSFGSRIWNSPLHF. The CDR3 DNA reads as TGTGCCAGCAGCTTTGGGTCCAGAATATGGAATTCACCCCTCCACTTT. The V gene is TRBV7-2, the J gene TRBJ1-6; D is undetermined. In germline, CDR1 is SGHTA, CDR2 FQGNSA. V lost 3 bases and J 7 bases, leaving 16 bases between the germline ends. This CDR3 has 16 amino acids.

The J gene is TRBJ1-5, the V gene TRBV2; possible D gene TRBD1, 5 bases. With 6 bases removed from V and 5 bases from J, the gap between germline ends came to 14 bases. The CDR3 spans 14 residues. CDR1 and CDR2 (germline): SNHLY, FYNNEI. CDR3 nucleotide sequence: TGTGCCAGCAGCCAAGGGGACGGAGATCAGCCCCAGCATTTT. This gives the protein CASSQGDGDQPQHF.

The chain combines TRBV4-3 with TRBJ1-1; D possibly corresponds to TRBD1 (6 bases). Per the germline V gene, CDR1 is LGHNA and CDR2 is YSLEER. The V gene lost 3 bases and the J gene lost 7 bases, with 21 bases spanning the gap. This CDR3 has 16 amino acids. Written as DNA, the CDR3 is TGCGCCAGCAGCCAGGTTGGTGTGGGGGGCGCGATTGAAGCTTTCTTT. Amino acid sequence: CASSQVGVGGAIEAFF.

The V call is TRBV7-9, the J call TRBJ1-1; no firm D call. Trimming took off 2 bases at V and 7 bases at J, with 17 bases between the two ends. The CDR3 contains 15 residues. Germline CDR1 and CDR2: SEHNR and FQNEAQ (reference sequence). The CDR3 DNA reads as TGTGCCAGCAGCTTAATTGAGACCCCGCGGGATGAAGCTTTCTTT. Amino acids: CASSLIETPRDEAFF.

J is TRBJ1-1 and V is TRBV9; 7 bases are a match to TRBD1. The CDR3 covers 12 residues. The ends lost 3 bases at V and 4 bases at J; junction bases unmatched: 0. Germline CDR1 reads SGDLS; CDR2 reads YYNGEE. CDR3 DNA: TGTGCCAGCAGCGGACAGGGCACTGAAGCTTTCTTT. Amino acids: CASSGQGTEAFF. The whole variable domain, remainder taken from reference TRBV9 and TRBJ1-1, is DSGVTQTPKHLITATGQRVTLRCSPRSGDLSVYWYQQSLDQGLQFLIQYYNGEERAKGNILERFSAQQFPDLHSELNLSSLELGDSALYFCASSGQGTEAFFGQGTRLTVV.

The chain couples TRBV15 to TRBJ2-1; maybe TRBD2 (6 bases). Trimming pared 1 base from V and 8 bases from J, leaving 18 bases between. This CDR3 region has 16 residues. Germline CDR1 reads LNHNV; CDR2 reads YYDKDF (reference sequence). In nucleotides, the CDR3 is TGTGCCACCAGCAGAGGTATGAGACTAGTTTCCCATGAGCAGTTCTTC. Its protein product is CATSRGMRLVSHEQFF. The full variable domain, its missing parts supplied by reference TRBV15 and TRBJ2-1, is DAMVIQNPRYQVTQFGKPVTLSCSQTLNHNVMYWYQQKSSQAPKLLFHYYDKDFNNEADTPDNFQSRRPNTSFCFLDIRSPGLGDTAMYLCATSRGMRLVSHEQFFGPGTRLTVL.

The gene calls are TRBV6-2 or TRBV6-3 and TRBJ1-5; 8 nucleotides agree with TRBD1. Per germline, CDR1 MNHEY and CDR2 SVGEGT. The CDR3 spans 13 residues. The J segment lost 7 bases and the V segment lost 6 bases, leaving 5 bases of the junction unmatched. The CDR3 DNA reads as TGTGCCAGCAGCGCAGGGGGCTTACAGCCCCAGCATTTT. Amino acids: CASSAGGLQPQHF.

CDR3 loop: CASSQPATNEKLFF. The CDR3 DNA sequence: TGTGCCAGCAGTCAACCTGCAACTAATGAAAAACTGTTTTTT. The chain uses TRBV2 and TRBJ1-4; no firm D call. The CDR3 has 14 residues. From germline, CDR1 is SNHLY and CDR2 FYNNEI. Trimming cost V 5 bases and J 0 bases, with 7 bases left between them.

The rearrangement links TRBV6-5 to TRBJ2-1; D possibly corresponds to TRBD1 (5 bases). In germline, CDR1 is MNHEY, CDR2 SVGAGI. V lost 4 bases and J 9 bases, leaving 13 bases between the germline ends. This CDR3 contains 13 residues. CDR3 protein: CASSLGRASEQFF. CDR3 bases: TGTGCCAGCAGTTTAGGCAGGGCGAGTGAGCAGTTCTTC.

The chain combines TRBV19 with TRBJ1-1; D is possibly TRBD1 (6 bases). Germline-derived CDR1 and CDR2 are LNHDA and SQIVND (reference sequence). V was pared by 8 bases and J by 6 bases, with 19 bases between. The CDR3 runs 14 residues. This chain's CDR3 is CASSQGPSGAEAFF. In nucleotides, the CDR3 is TGTGCCAGTTCACAGGGACCCTCAGGGGCTGAAGCTTTCTTT.

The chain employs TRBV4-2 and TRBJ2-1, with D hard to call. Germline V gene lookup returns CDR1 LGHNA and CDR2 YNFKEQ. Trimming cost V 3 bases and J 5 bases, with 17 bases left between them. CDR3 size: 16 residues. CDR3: CASSHLPPRSDNEQFF. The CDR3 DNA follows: TGTGCCAGCAGCCACCTTCCCCCAAGGTCGGACAATGAGCAGTTCTTC.